Listed below are T cell receptor beta chains from one sample, sequenced in a study of blood T cell repertoires in COVID-19. Libraries were prepared by immunoSEQ multiplex PCR; TCRdb keeps only in-frame clonotypes and omits some of them. The profile shows 400,000 or so clones, around nine tenths of them singletons. Sequencing was carried out using peripheral blood. The source of these receptors is a man aged 18-30 years with COVID-19, enrolled during active disease. The CDR3 runs from the conserved cysteine through the conserved F or W. The D gene is left open where the match is weak. Clone size is shown for a subset of rows, as once, few, many or a class of expanded clone.

d_gene: .
j_gene: TRBJ1-5
abundance: few
v_gene: TRBV4-2
CDR3aa: CASSPFSNQPQHF
CDR3nt: TGTGCCAGCAGCCCCTTCTCGAATCAGCCCCAGCATTTT

d_gene: .
j_gene: TRBJ1-6
abundance: .
v_gene: TRBV27
CDR3aa: CASSLSAGTNSPLHF
CDR3nt: TGTGCCAGCAGTTTATCGGCAGGGACAAATTCACCCCTCCACTTT

d_gene: .
j_gene: TRBJ1-2
abundance: .
v_gene: TRBV19
CDR3aa: CASSIEGDGYTF
CDR3nt: TGTGCCAGTAGTATAGAAGGGGATGGCTACACCTTC

d_gene: .
j_gene: TRBJ2-7
abundance: .
v_gene: TRBV2
CDR3aa: CASSDGGRVSYEQYF
CDR3nt: TGTGCCAGCAGTGATGGCGGGCGCGTCTCCTACGAGCAGTACTTC

d_gene: TRBD2
j_gene: TRBJ2-5
abundance: .
v_gene: TRBV4-1
CDR3aa: CASSQAALAGVQETQYF
CDR3nt: TGCGCCAGCAGCCAAGCGGCTCTAGCGGGAGTTCAAGAGACCCAGTACTTC

d_gene: .
j_gene: TRBJ2-7
abundance: .
v_gene: TRBV7-8
CDR3aa: CASSLSRDEQYF
CDR3nt: TGTGCCAGCAGCTTATCCCGGGACGAGCAGTACTTC

d_gene: .
j_gene: TRBJ2-7
abundance: .
v_gene: TRBV7-8
CDR3aa: CASSLLANSYEQYF
CDR3nt: TGTGCCAGCAGCTTACTAGCTAACTCCTACGAGCAGTACTTC

d_gene: TRBD2
j_gene: TRBJ2-5
abundance: .
v_gene: TRBV24-1
CDR3aa: CATSDPSTSGSWETQYF
CDR3nt: TGTGCCACCAGTGACCCCTCGACTAGCGGCTCATGGGAGACCCAGTACTTC

d_gene: .
j_gene: TRBJ1-1
abundance: .
v_gene: TRBV2
CDR3aa: CASRLSIRTEAEAFF
CDR3nt: TGTGCCAGCAGACTCTCAATAAGGACAGAAGCTGAAGCTTTCTTT

d_gene: .
j_gene: TRBJ2-2
abundance: .
v_gene: TRBV29-1
CDR3aa: CSAKSTGANTGELFF
CDR3nt: TGCAGCGCCAAGTCTACAGGCGCGAACACCGGGGAGCTGTTTTTT

d_gene: TRBD1
j_gene: TRBJ2-1
abundance: .
v_gene: TRBV11-2
CDR3aa: CASSLASGTGVRYNEQFF
CDR3nt: TGTGCCAGCAGCTTAGCATCCGGGACAGGGGTACGCTACAATGAGCAGTTCTTC

d_gene: TRBD2
j_gene: TRBJ2-1
abundance: .
v_gene: TRBV4-2
CDR3aa: CASSQTSGNNEQFF
CDR3nt: TGTGCCAGCAGCCAGACTAGCGGAAACAATGAGCAGTTCTTC